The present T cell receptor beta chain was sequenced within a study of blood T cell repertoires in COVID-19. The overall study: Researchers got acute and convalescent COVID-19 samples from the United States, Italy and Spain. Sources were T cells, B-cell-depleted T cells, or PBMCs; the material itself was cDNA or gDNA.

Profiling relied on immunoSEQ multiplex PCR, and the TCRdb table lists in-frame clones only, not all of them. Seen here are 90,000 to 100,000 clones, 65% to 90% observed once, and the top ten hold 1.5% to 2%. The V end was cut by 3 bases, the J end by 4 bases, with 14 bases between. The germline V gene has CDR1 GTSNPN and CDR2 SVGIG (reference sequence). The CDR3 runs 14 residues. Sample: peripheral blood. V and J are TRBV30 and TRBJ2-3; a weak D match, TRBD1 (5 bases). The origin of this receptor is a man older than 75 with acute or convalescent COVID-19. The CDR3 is CAWSPGYPPDTQYF. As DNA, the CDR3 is TGTGCCTGGAGCCCAGGGTACCCCCCAGATACGCAGTATTTT.